The 22 T cell receptor beta chains below were found in one sample sequenced in a study of cytomegalovirus exposure and HLA in healthy donors. Primers for the PCR totalled 60 Vbeta and 13 Jbeta. Method: immunoSEQ multiplex PCR; TCRdb's copy keeps in-frame clones and lacks some. This repertoire includes about 55,000 clones. Sequencing was carried out using PBMCs. The receptors come from a woman aged 55-69 years in good health and CMV-seropositive.

This chain connects TRBV4-1 to TRBJ1-2; tentatively, D is TRBD1 (5 bases). Looked up from germline, CDR1 is MGHRA and CDR2 is YSYEKL. This CDR3 comprises 15 residues. V was pared by 1 base and J by 8 bases, with 17 bases between. The CDR3 here is CASSQARQSGLGYTF. The CDR3 DNA reads as TGCGCCAGCAGCCAAGCCAGACAGTCTGGTTTGGGCTACACCTTC.

The rearrangement links TRBV5-6 to TRBJ1-3; 7 bases line up with TRBD1. CDR3 length: 15 residues. The germline CDR1 and CDR2 sequences are SGHDT and YYEEEE. The junction had 7 bases not matched to a gene; V was cut back by 7 bases and J by 0 bases. In DNA, the CDR3 is TGTGCCAGCCGACAGGGTCGGACCTCTGGAAACACCATATATTTT. It encodes CASRQGRTSGNTIYF.

The genes are TRBV6-1 and TRBJ2-3; TRBD2 agrees at 13 bases. The ends lost 2 bases at V and 1 base at J; junction bases unmatched: 6. Germline assignment: CDR1 MNHNS and CDR2 SASEGT. CDR3 length: 18 amino acids. CDR3 sequence (DNA): TGTGCCAGCAGTGAACCGACTAGCGGGGGGCCAGGCACAGATACGCAGTATTTT. The encoded protein is CASSEPTSGGPGTDTQYF.

V usage is TRBV25-1 and J usage is TRBJ2-3, with D possibly TRBD1 on 5 matching bases. Germline V gene sequence: CDR1 MGHDK, CDR2 SYGVNS. Trimming cost V 8 bases and J 11 bases, with 17 bases left between them. The CDR3 runs to 12 residues. The CDR3 is CASAQGLVEQYF. The CDR3 DNA reads TGTGCCAGCGCCCAGGGTCTAGTGGAGCAGTATTTT.

The V and J genes are TRBV7-2 and TRBJ2-5; 8 bases map to TRBD2. The V segment lost 5 bases and the J segment 4 bases; nucleotides outside the gene matches: 6. Per the germline V gene, CDR1 is SGHTA and CDR2 is FQGNSA. The CDR3 totals 14 residues. The CDR3 protein is CASSRSGGGETQYF. CDR3 in DNA: TGTGCCAGCAGCCGCAGCGGGGGTGGAGAGACCCAGTACTTC.

The chain has TRBV18 and TRBJ1-1; D gene uncertain. The CDR3 runs to 16 residues. Trimming pared 1 base from V and 0 bases from J, leaving 12 bases between. The germline V gene has CDR1 KGHSH and CDR2 LQKENI. CDR3 region: CASSPRYSGMNTEAFF. Here the CDR3 DNA reads TGTGCCAGCTCACCACGGTACAGCGGCATGAACACTGAAGCTTTCTTT.

The chain is built from TRBV7-2 and TRBJ2-3; tentatively, D is TRBD1 (6 bases). This CDR3 is 16 amino acids long. The ends were cut back, 1 base at V and 0 bases at J, with 11 bases in the middle. CDR1 and CDR2 from the germline V gene are SGHTA and FQGNSA. CDR3 loop: CASSLDRTVSTDTQYF. CDR3 nucleotides: TGTGCCAGCAGCTTAGATAGGACAGTGAGCACAGATACGCAGTATTTT.

The rearrangement links TRBV6-5 to TRBJ2-5; 14 bases match TRBD2. V was clipped by 7 bases and J by 7 bases; unmatched bases: 8. The CDR3 is made up of 15 amino acids. Germline CDR1 MNHEY, CDR2 SVGAGI. The CDR3 protein is CASTEGLAGVGTQYF. CDR3 nucleotides: TGTGCCAGCACCGAGGGACTAGCGGGGGTCGGGACCCAGTACTTC.

The chain carries TRBV19 and TRBJ1-1; TRBD1 aligns across 8 bases. There are 14 residues in the CDR3. V dropped 5 bases and J dropped 4; count of bases not matched to a gene: 6. Germline V lookup: CDR1 LNHDA, CDR2 SQIVND (reference sequence). DNA for the CDR3: TGTGCCAGTAGTGCCGACAGGGGCGGCACTGAAGCTTTCTTT. Encoded protein: CASSADRGGTEAFF.

The rearrangement links TRBV5-1 to TRBJ2-1; weak D call: TRBD1 (5 bases). CDR3 size: 16 residues. Germline V gene data show CDR1 as SGHRS and CDR2 as YFSETQ. V lost 9 bases and J lost 6, with 25 bases in between. The CDR3 protein is CATQPWPQGISNEQFF. The DNA for the CDR3 is TGCGCCACCCAACCGTGGCCCCAGGGAATCAGCAATGAGCAGTTCTTC.

V gene TRBV7-6 combines with J gene TRBJ2-7, with D maybe TRBD1 (6 bases). Germline CDR1 and CDR2: SGHVS and FNYEAQ. The CDR3 covers 14 residues. The V end was cut by 5 bases, the J end by 3 bases, with 14 bases between. As DNA, the CDR3 is TGTGCCAGCAGCCCCCGGGACATGGGCTACGAGCAGTACTTC. Protein product: CASSPRDMGYEQYF.

The V gene is TRBV20-1, the J gene TRBJ2-5, with D possibly TRBD2 on 6 matching bases. Germline values: CDR1 DFQATT, CDR2 SNEGSKA (reference sequence). This CDR3 is 11 amino acids long. Trimming left V 6 bases short and J 4 bases short, with 9 bases between. The CDR3 protein is CSAGGLETQYF. The CDR3 bases are TGCAGTGCGGGGGGATTAGAGACCCAGTACTTC.

The chain employs TRBV19 and TRBJ2-7; 10 bases map to TRBD1. Germline lookup yields CDR1 LNHDA and CDR2 SQIVND (reference sequence). The CDR3 spans 14 residues. Germline trimming cut 6 bases from V and 7 bases from J; bases unmatched to any gene: 9. The CDR3 nucleotides read TGTGCCAGTAGGAGGGGACAGGGGATGGGTGAGCAGTACTTC. Translated: CASRRGQGMGEQYF.

The rearrangement joins TRBV6-5 to TRBJ2-7, with 12 bases matching TRBD2. Germline CDR1 is MNHEY and CDR2 is SVGAGI. This CDR3 is built from 15 residues. V trimming: 5 bases; J trimming: 3 bases; junction bases outside the gene matches: 5. The CDR3 region has the DNA TGTGCCAGCAGTCGCTCTAGCGGGGGGGACTACGAGCAGTACTTC. Its translation is CASSRSSGGDYEQYF.

The chain has TRBV6-5 and TRBJ2-1; 7 nucleotides agree with TRBD1. The CDR3 runs 16 residues. With V trimmed by 2 bases and J by 7 bases, 11 bases remained unmatched. Germline CDR1 and CDR2: MNHEY and SVGAGI. DNA for the CDR3: TGTGCCAGCAGTTACCTTGACAGGGTAACCGATAATGAGCAGTTCTTC. This gives the protein CASSYLDRVTDNEQFF.

The V call is TRBV5-1, the J call TRBJ1-1; D is possibly TRBD1 (5 bases). Deletions cut 3 bases from V and 4 bases from J, with 13 bases between. Germline assignment: CDR1 SGHRS and CDR2 YFSETQ. The CDR3 totals 14 residues. CDR3 in amino acids: CASSSTSGSTEAFF. DNA for the CDR3: TGCGCCAGCAGCTCTACTTCAGGGTCCACTGAAGCTTTCTTT.

The chain recombines TRBV9 with TRBJ2-1; 15 bases line up with TRBD2. The CDR3 runs 19 residues. The junction had 9 bases not matched to a gene; V was cut back by 4 bases and J by 1 base. Per germline, CDR1 SGDLS and CDR2 YYNGEE. CDR3 region: CASSPRTSGGASSYNEQFF. The DNA of the CDR3 is TGTGCCAGCAGCCCTCGGACTAGCGGGGGGGCTAGTTCCTACAATGAGCAGTTCTTC.

The chain is built from TRBV5-1 and TRBJ2-7, with D perhaps TRBD1 (6 bases). The CDR3 totals 14 residues. V shed 1 base and J shed 7 bases, with 15 bases lying between them. Germline CDR1 is SGHRS and CDR2 is YFSETQ. CDR3 bases: TGCGCCAGCAGCTTGCGGGACACCGGAGAAGAGCAGTACTTC. This encodes CASSLRDTGEEQYF.

The chain carries TRBV19 and TRBJ1-2, with TRBD1 matching 10 bases. The V segment lost 5 bases and the J segment 1 base; nucleotides outside the gene matches: 1. Per germline, CDR1 LNHDA and CDR2 SQIVND (reference sequence). This CDR3 has 14 residues. CDR3 residues: CASSWTGGNYGYTF. In DNA form, the CDR3 reads TGTGCCAGTAGTTGGACAGGGGGTAACTATGGCTACACCTTC.

This rearrangement joins TRBV5-1 to TRBJ2-7; D remains ambiguous. This CDR3 has 13 residues. Trimming shortened V by 0 bases and J by 2 bases, and 6 bases separated the two germline ends. Germline CDR1 is SGHRS and CDR2 is YFSETQ. Here the CDR3 DNA reads TGCGCCAGCAGCTTGGGACTGACCTACGAGCAGTACTTC. Protein: CASSLGLTYEQYF.

This chain links TRBV5-1 with TRBJ2-5; 16 nucleotides agree with TRBD2. The trim removed 5 bases at V and 3 bases at J, leaving 7 bases unmatched. Per the germline V gene, CDR1 is SGHRS and CDR2 is YFSETQ. This CDR3 spans 17 amino acids. CDR3 DNA: TGCGCCAGCAGTCCCGGGACTAGCGGGGGGGGGAAAGAGACCCAGTACTTC. Translation gives CASSPGTSGGGKETQYF. Drawing the rest from reference TRBV5-1 and TRBJ2-5, the complete variable domain is KAGVTQTPRYLIKTRGQQVTLSCSPISGHRSVSWYQQTPGQGLQFLFEYFSETQRNKGNFPGRFSGRQFSNSRSEMNVSTLELGDSALYLCASSPGTSGGGKETQYFGPGTRLLVL.

The chain uses TRBV6-6 and TRBJ2-5; 8 positions match TRBD2. J gave up 2 bases and V 3 bases, and 5 bases lay outside the gene matches. This CDR3 is 15 amino acids long. The germline V gene encodes CDR1 MNHNY and CDR2 SVGAGI (reference sequence). Here the CDR3 reads CASSYLRGGQETQYF. CDR3 sequence (DNA): TGTGCCAGCAGTTATCTCCGGGGGGGGCAAGAGACCCAGTACTTC.